Below are 26 T cell receptor beta chains sequenced from a single sample in a study of control samples from healthy donors and cancer patients. Method: immunoSEQ multiplex PCR; TCRdb's copy keeps in-frame clones and lacks some. This table holds around 150,000 clones, about 90% found once. The sequenced sample was blood. The receptors were gathered from a young man in good health.

CDR3 protein: CASVGGSLTDTQYF. Written as DNA, the CDR3 is TGTGCCAGCGTGGGCGGGAGTTTGACAGATACGCAGTATTTT. V usage is TRBV3-1 (or the pseudogene TRBV3-2) and J usage is TRBJ2-3; 7 nucleotides match TRBD2. The CDR3 is made up of 14 amino acids. With 8 bases clipped from V and 3 bases from J, the junction kept 8 bases outside the gene matches. Germline CDR1 and CDR2: LGHDT and YNNKEL (reference sequence).

V usage is TRBV5-1 and J usage is TRBJ1-4; D ambiguous. The V gene's germline CDR1 is SGHRS and CDR2 YFSETQ. The CDR3 runs 15 residues. Between the trimmed V and J ends, which lost 3 bases and 0 bases, there was a span of 9 bases. CDR3 protein: CASSYSTTTNEKLFF. CDR3 in DNA: TGCGCCAGCAGCTACTCAACAACAACTAATGAAAAACTGTTTTTT.

The rearrangement uses TRBV2 and TRBJ1-5; unclear D gene. The CDR3 spans 16 residues. CDR1 is SNHLY and CDR2 is FYNNEI in the germline V gene. V dropped 1 base and J dropped 0 bases, with 10 bases sitting between them. CDR3 region: CASSEGHNYSNQPQHF. The CDR3 DNA sequence: TGTGCCAGCAGTGAAGGGCATAATTATAGCAATCAGCCCCAGCATTTT.

The table lists this clone with a count of one. The chain uses TRBV5-1 and TRBJ1-1; no definite D call. V dropped 8 bases and J dropped 8 bases, with 22 bases sitting between them. Looked up from germline, CDR1 is SGHRS and CDR2 is YFSETQ. The CDR3 is 14 amino acids. CDR3 amino acids: CASRAYSDYQEAFF. In DNA, the CDR3 is TGCGCCAGTCGGGCGTACAGTGATTATCAAGAAGCTTTCTTT.

V usage is TRBV7-2 and J usage is TRBJ1-5, with D perhaps TRBD1 (5 bases). The CDR3 is made up of 14 amino acids. Trimming took off 0 bases at V and 11 bases at J, with 14 bases between the two ends. The germline gives CDR1 SGHTA, CDR2 FQGNSA. The CDR3 DNA sequence: TGTGCCAGCAGCTTAGCCCAACAGGATTCGGCCCAGCATTTT. Amino acid sequence: CASSLAQQDSAQHF.

Comment on this clone: At one end the junction does not follow the germline gene, possibly because of a read error. V is TRBV7-3 and J is TRBJ1-1; tentatively, D is TRBD1 (5 bases). The CDR3 covers 14 residues. Germline assignment: CDR1 SGHTA and CDR2 FQGTGA. The CDR3 DNA sequence: TGTGTCAGCAGCTTAATGGGGGGAAGCACTGAAGCTTTCTTT. Translating gives CVSSLMGGSTEAFF.

This clone has only a few counts. The chain recombines TRBV5-8 with TRBJ1-5; 8 bases are a match to TRBD1. The CDR3 extends over 17 amino acids. CDR1 and CDR2 (germline): SGHTS, YDEGEE. With V trimmed by 2 bases and J by 0 bases, 7 bases remained unmatched. CDR3 bases: TGTGCCAGCAGCTTCCGACAGGGGAAGGGTAGCAATCAGCCCCAGCATTTT. It translates to CASSFRQGKGSNQPQHF.

This clone was seen more than once but under ten times. V gene TRBV4-1 combines with J gene TRBJ1-2, with 7 positions matching TRBD1. J gave up 6 bases and V 0 bases, and 4 bases lay outside the gene matches. This CDR3 is built from 14 residues. Germline CDR1 MGHRA, CDR2 YSYEKL. The CDR3 coding sequence is TGCGCCAGCAGCCAAGATCGAGGGGGCCATGGCTACACCTTC. Translation: CASSQDRGGHGYTF.

The chain has TRBV4-3 and TRBJ2-7, with 12 bases aligning to TRBD2. The trim removed 4 bases at V and 2 bases at J, leaving 0 bases unmatched. This CDR3 is built from 14 residues. Germline V gene sequence: CDR1 LGHNA, CDR2 YSLEER. The CDR3 sequence is CASSPSGRAYEQYF. CDR3 bases: TGCGCCAGCAGCCCTAGCGGGAGGGCCTACGAGCAGTACTTC.

The CDR3 here is CASSPTLSPLHF. As DNA, the CDR3 is TGTGCCAGCAGCCCAACTTTATCACCCCTCCACTTT. V is TRBV5-5 and J is TRBJ1-6, with D hard to call. This CDR3 has 12 residues. V dropped 4 bases and J dropped 10 bases, with 9 bases sitting between them. Germline values: CDR1 SGHKS, CDR2 YYEKEE (reference sequence).

The rearrangement uses TRBV27 and TRBJ2-1, with TRBD1 matching 8 bases. Germline trimming cut 7 bases from V and 4 bases from J; bases unmatched to any gene: 6. The germline V gene has CDR1 MNHEY and CDR2 SMNVEV (reference sequence). This CDR3 comprises 14 residues. CDR3 DNA sequence: TGTGCCAGCACCAAACGGACAGGGTACAATGAGCAGTTCTTC. Its protein product is CASTKRTGYNEQFF.

The V and J genes are TRBV28 and TRBJ2-5, with unresolved D. V lost 2 bases, J lost 5 bases, and 9 bases lay in between. Germline V CDR1 and CDR2: MDHEN, SYDVKM. This CDR3 has 13 amino acids. The CDR3 coding sequence is TGTGCCAGCAGTTTAGGGCGGTTGGAGACCCAGTACTTC. It specifies CASSLGRLETQYF.

The V and J genes are TRBV3-1 (or the pseudogene TRBV3-2) and TRBJ1-3, with 9 bases identical to TRBD1. V dropped 4 bases and J dropped 4; count of bases not matched to a gene: 11. CDR1 and CDR2 from the germline V gene are LGHDT and YNNKEL (reference sequence). There are 17 residues in the CDR3. CDR3 sequence (DNA): TGTGCCAGCAGCCTTGGACCCGGGACAGGGTCCGGAAACACCATATATTTT. Protein: CASSLGPGTGSGNTIYF.

The rearrangement uses TRBV27 and TRBJ2-7; weak D call: TRBD1 (6 bases). The V gene's germline CDR1 is MNHEY and CDR2 SMNVEV (reference sequence). The ends were cut back, 8 bases at V and 6 bases at J, with 14 bases in the middle. The length of the CDR3 is 12 residues. CDR3 in DNA: TGTGCCAGCGCAGAATCCAGGGGCGAGCAGTACTTC. It yields the protein CASAESRGEQYF.

The chain carries TRBV19 and TRBJ2-5; D is perhaps TRBD1 or TRBD2 (5 bases each). V lost 4 bases to trimming and J lost 1 base, with 7 bases between them. The CDR3 extends over 13 amino acids. The germline V gene encodes CDR1 LNHDA and CDR2 SQIVND (reference sequence). The CDR3 reads CASSRGIQETQYF. The CDR3 DNA reads TGTGCCAGTAGTAGGGGGATCCAAGAGACCCAGTACTTC.

This clone was recorded a few times. This chain links TRBV4-1 with TRBJ2-2; tentative D call: TRBD1 (5 bases). Germline V gene data show CDR1 as MGHRA and CDR2 as YSYEKL. The CDR3 contains 15 residues. Trimming stripped 3 bases from V and 1 base from J, with 9 bases between. CDR3 in amino acids: CASSHPGQNTGELFF. The DNA for the CDR3 is TGCGCCAGCAGCCACCCAGGACAGAACACCGGGGAGCTGTTTTTT.

The chain employs TRBV3-1 (or the pseudogene TRBV3-2) and TRBJ1-1; D unclear. CDR3 length: 15 residues. Trimming removed 1 base at V and 2 bases at J, with 11 bases between. Germline CDR1 and CDR2: LGHDT and YNNKEL (reference sequence). For the CDR3, the DNA is TGTGCCAGCAGCCAAGGGTTAACTAGTAACACTGAAGCTTTCTTT. Amino acid sequence: CASSQGLTSNTEAFF.

The rearrangement joins TRBV7-9 to TRBJ2-1; perhaps D is TRBD1 or TRBD2 (5 bases each). Looked up from germline, CDR1 is SEHNR and CDR2 is FQNEAQ (reference sequence). This CDR3 comprises 16 residues. V lost 0 bases and J lost 8, with 17 bases in between. CDR3 coding DNA: TGTGCCAGCAGCTTAGCGCGGTTTGGGGCGAGGGATGAGCAGTTCTTC. Translation: CASSLARFGARDEQFF. The whole variable domain, remainder taken from reference TRBV7-9 and TRBJ2-1, is DTGVSQNPRHKITKRGQNVTFRCDPISEHNRLYWYRQTLGQGPEFLTYFQNEAQLEKSRLLSDRFSAERPKGSFSTLEIQRTEQGDSAMYLCASSLARFGARDEQFFGPGTRLTVL.

The rearrangement joins TRBV18 to TRBJ2-7; D remains ambiguous. Germline V gene data show CDR1 as KGHSH and CDR2 as LQKENI. Between the trimmed V and J ends, which lost 2 bases and 5 bases, there was a span of 13 bases. The CDR3 consists of 14 residues. In DNA form, the CDR3 reads TGTGCCAGCTCACCATTGACAACAAGGGACGAGCAGTACTTC. This translates into CASSPLTTRDEQYF. Full variable domain (rest looked up from reference TRBV18 and TRBJ2-7): NAGVMQNPRHLVRRRGQEARLRCSPMKGHSHVYWYRQLPEEGLKFMVYLQKENIIDESGMPKERFSAEFPKEGPSILRIQQVVRGDSAAYFCASSPLTTRDEQYFGPGTRLTVT.

V and J are TRBV20-1 and TRBJ2-1; D remains ambiguous. Germline-derived CDR1 and CDR2 are DFQATT and SNEGSKA (reference sequence). The V end was cut by 6 bases, the J end by 9 bases, with 9 bases between. CDR3 size: 10 residues. CDR3 coding DNA: TGCAGTGCACCGGACCCTGAGCAGTTCTTC. Encoded protein: CSAPDPEQFF.

The genes are TRBV6-6 and TRBJ1-2; 8 bases fit TRBD1. The CDR3 runs to 13 residues. Germline loops: CDR1 MNHNY, CDR2 SVGAGI (reference sequence). After removal of 7 bases from V and 7 bases from J, the junction contained 8 bases not matched to a gene. The CDR3 loop reads CASNPGQAPGYTF. DNA of the CDR3: TGTGCCAGCAACCCGGGACAGGCGCCTGGCTACACCTTC.

The J gene is TRBJ1-3, the V gene TRBV29-1; no firm D call. Germline lookup yields CDR1 SQVTM and CDR2 ANQGSEA. Trimming removed 3 bases from V and 4 bases from J, with 10 bases in between. The CDR3 runs 13 residues. The CDR3, as DNA: TGCAGCGTTGACATGGGTTCCGGAAACACCATATATTTT. This gives the protein CSVDMGSGNTIYF.

This clone was detected only once. The genes are TRBV5-1 and TRBJ2-7; D remains unclear. Germline assignment: CDR1 SGHRS and CDR2 YFSETQ. This CDR3 is built from 12 residues. Trimming cost V 3 bases and J 4 bases, with 8 bases left between them. The DNA of the CDR3 is TGCGCCAGCAGCTCCGGTTCGTACGAGCAGTACTTC. This encodes CASSSGSYEQYF.

Notes on this clone: A junction boundary mismatches the germline segment, possibly from a read error. The chain has TRBV11-1 and TRBJ2-1; no clear D gene. This CDR3 is built from 12 residues. Germline CDR1 is SGHAT and CDR2 is FQDESV (reference sequence). The CDR3 DNA reads as TGTGCCAGCAGCTTATCGCACAACGAGCAGTTCTTC. Translated: CASSLSHNEQFF.

This clone has only one observation. The J gene is TRBJ2-7, the V gene TRBV7-2; D uncertain. The CDR3 length is 13 residues. V lost 7 bases, J lost 6 bases, and 16 bases lay in between. Germline CDR1 SGHTA, CDR2 FQGNSA. The CDR3 spells CASTHGPTAEQYF. In DNA, the CDR3 is TGTGCCAGCACCCATGGACCTACTGCCGAGCAGTACTTC. Using reference TRBV7-2 and TRBJ2-7 for the parts outside the CDR3, the full variable domain is GAGVSQSPSNKVTEKGKDVELRCDPISGHTALYWYRQSLGQGLEFLIYFQGNSAPDKSGLPSDRFSAERTGGSVSTLTIQRTQQEDSAVYLCASTHGPTAEQYFGPGTRLTVT.

This chain connects TRBV7-9 to TRBJ2-3, with TRBD1 as a possible D gene (6 bases). Per germline, CDR1 SEHNR and CDR2 FQNEAQ (reference sequence). The CDR3 length is 15 residues. V lost 1 base to trimming and J lost 1 base, with 9 bases between them. CDR3 sequence (DNA): TGTGCCAGCAGCTTAGAAGGACAGCGCACAGATACGCAGTATTTT. This codes for CASSLEGQRTDTQYF.